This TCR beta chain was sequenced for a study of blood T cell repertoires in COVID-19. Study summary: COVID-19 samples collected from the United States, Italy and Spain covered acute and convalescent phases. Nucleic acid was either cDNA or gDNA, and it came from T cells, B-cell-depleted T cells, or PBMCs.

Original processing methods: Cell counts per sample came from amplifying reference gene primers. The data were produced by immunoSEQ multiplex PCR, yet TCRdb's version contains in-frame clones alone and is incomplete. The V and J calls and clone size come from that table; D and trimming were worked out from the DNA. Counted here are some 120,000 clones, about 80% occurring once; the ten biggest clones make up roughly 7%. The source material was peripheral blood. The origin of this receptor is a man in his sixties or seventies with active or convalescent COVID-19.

CDR3 in amino acids: CASRPPSGNTEAFF. The CDR3 DNA sequence: TGTGCCAGCAGACCGCCTTCAGGGAACACTGAAGCTTTCTTT. V usage is TRBV5-8 and J usage is TRBJ1-1, with unresolved D. Per the germline V gene, CDR1 is SGHTS and CDR2 is YDEGEE. The V and J ends lost 5 bases and 1 base respectively, with 12 bases between them. This CDR3 is 14 amino acids long.